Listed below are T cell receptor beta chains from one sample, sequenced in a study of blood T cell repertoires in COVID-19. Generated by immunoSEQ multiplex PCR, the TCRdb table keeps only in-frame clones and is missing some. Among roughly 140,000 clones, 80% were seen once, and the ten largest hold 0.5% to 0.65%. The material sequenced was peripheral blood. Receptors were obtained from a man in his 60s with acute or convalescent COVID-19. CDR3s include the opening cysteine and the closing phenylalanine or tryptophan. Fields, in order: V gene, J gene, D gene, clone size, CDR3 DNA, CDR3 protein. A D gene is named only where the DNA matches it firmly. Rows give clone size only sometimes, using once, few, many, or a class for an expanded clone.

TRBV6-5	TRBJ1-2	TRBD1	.	TGTGCCAGCAGTACTCGGACAGGCCTCTTCTATGGCTACACCTTC	CASSTRTGLFYGYTF
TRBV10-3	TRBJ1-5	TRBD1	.	TGTGCCGCACAGGGGGCGCGGGGTAGCAATCAGCCCCAGCATTTT	CAAQGARGSNQPQHF
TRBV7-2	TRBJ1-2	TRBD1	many	TGTGCCAGCACCCTCTATCAGGGGGTGAGGGGCTACACCTTC	CASTLYQGVRGYTF
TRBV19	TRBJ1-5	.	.	TGTGCCAGTAGTGCGGACAGCGGGGTGGGGGAGCCCCAGCATTTT	CASSADSGVGEPQHF
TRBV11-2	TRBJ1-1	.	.	TGTGCCAGCAGCTTAGGGGGGGTCACTGAAGCTTTCTTT	CASSLGGVTEAFF
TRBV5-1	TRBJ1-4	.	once	TGCGCCCCCAAACCGGGGGCAACTAATGAAAAACTGTTTTTT	CAPKPGATNEKLFF
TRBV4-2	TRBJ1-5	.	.	TGTGCCAGCAGCCAAGAGGGGAGGGGCGAGAATCAGCCCCAGCATTTT	CASSQEGRGENQPQHF
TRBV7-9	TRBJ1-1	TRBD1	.	TGTGCCAGCCTCACAGGGGGCTTTACTGAAGCTTTCTTT	CASLTGGFTEAFF
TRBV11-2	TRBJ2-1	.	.	TGTGCCAGCAGCCCCCGGGGTAGCGAGTACAATGAGCAGTTCTTC	CASSPRGSEYNEQFF
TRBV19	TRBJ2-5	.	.	TGTGCCAGTAGTACCTCCAGGGGCCAGGGAGAGACCCAGTACTTC	CASSTSRGQGETQYF
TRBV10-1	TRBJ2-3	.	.	TGCGCCAGCAGTGTGCTAGCAACAGATACGCAGTATTTT	CASSVLATDTQYF
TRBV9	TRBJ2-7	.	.	TGTGCCAGCAGCGTAGGAGGGGGAAACGAGCAGTACTTC	CASSVGGGNEQYF
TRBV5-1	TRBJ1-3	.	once	TGCGCCAGCAGCTTCGACGCGGCTGGAAACACCATATATTTT	CASSFDAAGNTIYF
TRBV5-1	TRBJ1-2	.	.	TGCGCCAGCAGACTTAAGGGGGGGTATGGCTACACCTTC	CASRLKGGYGYTF
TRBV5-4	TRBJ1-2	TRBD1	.	TGTGCCAGCCGACCCGGGACAGCCCGCTATGGCTACACCTTC	CASRPGTARYGYTF
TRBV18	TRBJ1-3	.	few	TGTGCCAGCTCACCGTCTGAGGCTTCCTCTGGAAACACCATATATTTT	CASSPSEASSGNTIYF